The 19 T cell receptor beta chains listed next were all sequenced from one sample in a study of molecular identifiers for immune sequencing clone quantification. TCRdb analysed the PCR reads with MiXCR anew, one entry per CDR3 protein. The sample shows some 65,000 distinct CDR3 sequences, around 20% of them seen only once. Sequenced sample: naive CD8+ T cells from blood, with Jurkat cell RNA spiked in. Subset of the sample: FACS-sorted CD8+CD4-CCR7+CD45RA+ naive T cells. These receptors were collected from a human donor in good health. Some libraries in this study had Jurkat cell RNA spiked in.

J is TRBJ2-7 and V is TRBV27; 8 nucleotides align to TRBD1. Losses at the gene ends were 1 base for V and 2 bases for J; bases not matched to a gene: 4. Germline values: CDR1 MNHEY, CDR2 SMNVEV (reference sequence). This CDR3 comprises 15 residues. For the CDR3, the DNA is TGTGCCAGCAGTTTATGGGGGACAGGCCCCTACGAGCAGTACTTC. It yields the protein CASSLWGTGPYEQYF.

This clonotype showed up just a few times. This sequence joins TRBV6-5 and TRBJ2-3; maybe TRBD2 (6 bases). Trimming stripped 10 bases from V and 2 bases from J, with 16 bases between. The CDR3 extends over 14 amino acids. The germline CDR1 and CDR2 sequences are MNHEY and SVGAGI. The CDR3 protein is CATQSRDSTDTQYF. CDR3 nucleotides: TGTGCCACCCAATCCCGGGACTCCACAGATACGCAGTATTTT.

A word on this clonotype: Its ends do not fully match the called genes, so a read error is possible. The chain is built from TRBV29-1 and TRBJ2-5; 9 positions agree with TRBD2. The CDR3 has 16 residues. Germline values: CDR1 SQVTM, CDR2 ANQGSEA. CDR3 loop: CSVESRLAELQETQYF. CDR3 DNA: TGCAGCGTTGAGAGCAGACTAGCGGAACTTCAAGAGACACAGTACTTC.

Details on this clonotype: This may arise from a read error, as a much more abundant clone is one base away. This chain connects TRBV7-2 to TRBJ2-7; 7 bases fit TRBD2. The germline V gene has CDR1 SGHTA and CDR2 FQGNSA. The ends lost 5 bases at V and 4 bases at J; junction bases unmatched: 11. The CDR3 is made up of 15 amino acids. The CDR3 loop reads CASSPKRDGDYEQYF. In DNA, the CDR3 is TGTGCCAGCAGCCCAAAGCGGGACGGGGATTACGAGCAGTACTTC.

The rearrangement links TRBV10-3 to TRBJ1-5; D is ambiguous. There are 14 residues in the CDR3. The germline V gene encodes CDR1 ENHRY and CDR2 SYGVKD. V lost 3 bases and J lost 5, with 11 bases in between. The CDR3 sequence is CAISDGGLYQPQHF. Here the CDR3 DNA reads TGTGCCATCAGTGACGGAGGGTTGTATCAGCCCCAGCATTTT.

This clonotype occurred many times. The V gene is TRBV6-5, the J gene TRBJ2-1; 7 bases line up with TRBD2. The CDR3 extends over 16 amino acids. In germline, CDR1 is MNHEY, CDR2 SVGAGI. J lost 6 bases, V lost 2 bases, and 10 bases had no gene match. The CDR3 here is CASSYRGEGTTNEQFF. Here the CDR3 DNA reads TGTGCCAGCAGTTACCGGGGGGAAGGGACTACCAATGAGCAGTTCTTC.

The table lists this clonotype with many counts. This sequence joins TRBV6-6 and TRBJ2-1; D gene unclear. Germline assignment: CDR1 MNHNY and CDR2 SVGAGI (reference sequence). The CDR3 covers 12 residues. V lost 2 bases and J 8 bases, leaving 7 bases between the germline ends. DNA for the CDR3: TGTGCCAGCAGTTACCCCTCGTATGAGCAGTTCTTC. Translated, it gives CASSYPSYEQFF.

To note about this clonotype: Being one base from a much bigger clone, this may be a read error. The chain carries TRBV9 and TRBJ2-5; possibly TRBD2 for D (5 bases). The CDR3 consists of 15 residues. CDR1 and CDR2 from the germline V gene are SGDLS and YYNGEE. Trimming pared 5 bases from V and 9 bases from J, leaving 23 bases between. The CDR3 is CASSRSFEEAEAQYF. CDR3 coding DNA: TGTGCCAGCAGTCGTAGCTTCGAGGAGGCGGAGGCCCAGTACTTC.

This clonotype was recorded many times. The chain couples TRBV11-2 to TRBJ2-7; 9 bases line up with TRBD2. There are 15 residues in the CDR3. Germline values: CDR1 SGHAT, CDR2 FQNNGV. V lost 5 bases, J lost 7 bases, and 12 bases stayed unmatched. This CDR3 reads CASSPMAGGPQEQYF. CDR3 DNA: TGTGCCAGCAGCCCTATGGCGGGAGGGCCGCAGGAGCAGTACTTC.

This clonotype was picked up many times. This rearrangement joins TRBV19 to TRBJ1-2; no firm D call. This CDR3 spans 14 amino acids. Germline V gene data show CDR1 as LNHDA and CDR2 as SQIVND (reference sequence). Trimming took 3 bases from V and 4 from J, leaving 12 bases between them. CDR3 region: CASSIADNFYGYTF. CDR3 nucleotide sequence: TGTGCCAGTAGTATCGCAGACAATTTCTATGGCTACACCTTC.

This clonotype came up many times. CDR3 nucleotide sequence: TGCGCCAGCAGCACCCCCGGGACACTTCTTGGGCAGAACACTGAAGCTTTCTTT. Its protein product is CASSTPGTLLGQNTEAFF. V usage is TRBV23-1 and J usage is TRBJ1-1, with D possibly TRBD1 on 6 matching bases. TRBV23-1 is noted as an ORF with a role that remains uncertain. V was shortened by 6 bases and J by 1 base, with 24 bases between the two germline ends. The CDR3 runs to 18 residues.

This clonotype was counted only a few times. The chain joins TRBV6-2 or TRBV6-3 to TRBJ2-1; perhaps TRBD1 as D (5 bases). This CDR3 contains 14 residues. Trimming took off 1 base at V and 3 bases at J, with 7 bases between the two ends. The germline CDR1 and CDR2 sequences are MNHEY and SVGEGT. CDR3 sequence reads: CASSYLGLYNEQFF. In DNA form, the CDR3 reads TGTGCCAGCAGTTACTTGGGGCTCTACAATGAGCAGTTCTTC.

This clonotype was seen many times. The chain employs TRBV4-1 and TRBJ1-5; 7 bases agree with TRBD1. The CDR3 has 15 residues. Germline CDR1 and CDR2: MGHRA and YSYEKL. Germline trimming cut 0 bases from V and 3 bases from J; bases unmatched to any gene: 2. The CDR3 is CASSQEGQLNQPQHF. The CDR3 DNA reads as TGCGCCAGCAGCCAAGAGGGACAGCTCAATCAGCCCCAGCATTTT.

In regard to this clonotype: A much more abundant neighbour one base away suggests this may be a read error. The rearrangement joins TRBV18 to TRBJ1-3, with 10 nucleotides matching TRBD1. CDR3 length: 18 residues. Germline CDR1 KGHSH, CDR2 LQKENI. The CDR3 loop is CASSPAGTGAHSGNIIYF. The CDR3 coding sequence is TGTGCCAGCTCACCGGCCGGGACAGGGGCCCACTCTGGAAACATCATATATTTT.

This clonotype was counted only a few times. The rearrangement uses TRBV5-4 and TRBJ2-7; no definite D call. Trimming shortened V by 0 bases and J by 7 bases, and 11 bases separated the two germline ends. Per the germline V gene, CDR1 is SGHNT and CDR2 is YYREEE (reference sequence). The CDR3 runs 13 residues. CDR3 region: CASSLEGFGEQYF. In DNA form, the CDR3 reads TGTGCCAGCAGCTTGGAAGGGTTCGGAGAGCAGTACTTC.

In its sample, this clonotype was seen many times. The chain links TRBV20-1 to TRBJ2-1; 7 bases line up with TRBD1. CDR3 length: 15 residues. The germline V gene has CDR1 DFQATT and CDR2 SNEGSKA (reference sequence). Losses at the gene ends were 0 bases for V and 4 bases for J; bases not matched to a gene: 6. The CDR3 is CSARDLWGQYNEQFF. CDR3 DNA sequence: TGCAGTGCTAGAGATCTATGGGGACAGTACAATGAGCAGTTCTTC.

This clonotype was detected ten times or more. V is TRBV7-3 and J is TRBJ2-3; TRBD2 matches 7 bases. The germline V gene encodes CDR1 SGHTA and CDR2 FQGTGA. J was trimmed by 6 bases and V by 5 bases; bases with no gene match: 5. The CDR3 sequence is 13 residues long. The CDR3 DNA follows: TGTGCCAGCAGCCCGGGACTACCCGATACGCAGTATTTT. Translation gives CASSPGLPDTQYF.

Of note for this clonotype: A read error may be the cause here, since a much bigger clone is one base away. This chain uses TRBV7-9 with TRBJ1-4, with D possibly being TRBD1 (5 bases). This CDR3 comprises 12 residues. Germline CDR1 and CDR2: SEHNR and FQNEAQ (reference sequence). CDR3 sequence reads: CASRGGYEELFF. The CDR3 DNA is TGTGCCAGCAGGGGGGGATATGAAGAACTGTTTTTT. Filled out from reference TRBV7-9 and TRBJ1-4, the complete variable domain reads DTGVSQNPRHKITKRGQNVTFRCDPISEHNRLYWYRQTLGQGPEFLTYFQNEAQLEKSRLLSDRFSAERPKGSFSTLEIQRTEQGDSAMYLCASRGGYEELFFGSGTQLSVL.

This clonotype was seen more than once but under ten times. The gene calls are TRBV7-9 and TRBJ1-1, with D uncertain. Trimming stripped 8 bases from V and 2 bases from J, with 9 bases between. From germline, CDR1 is SEHNR and CDR2 FQNEAQ (reference sequence). CDR3 length: 12 amino acids. CDR3 protein: CASSAGNTEAFF. The CDR3 DNA follows: TGTGCCAGCTCTGCAGGAAACACTGAAGCTTTCTTT.